The 29 T cell receptor beta chains in this list originate from one sample, sequenced in a study of identical twins. TCRdb analysed the 5' RACE reads with MiXCR anew, one entry per CDR3 protein. The sample yields 400,000 to 600,000 distinct CDR3 sequences, 20% to 25% seen once. These data were also reused for a study on yellow fever vaccine responses in identical twins.

What was sequenced was CD4+ T cells sorted from blood. The origin of the receptors is a young woman in good health.

This clonotype was detected only a few times. This sequence joins TRBV7-6 and TRBJ1-1, with D hard to call. CDR1 SGHVS and CDR2 FNYEAQ come from the germline V gene. V was clipped by 1 base and J by 4 bases, with 13 bases between them. CDR3 length equals 15 residues. For the CDR3, the DNA is TGTGCCAGCAGCTTAGACCTTACGGGCGGCACTGAAGCTTTCTTT. Encoded protein: CASSLDLTGGTEAFF.

The CDR3 DNA reads as TGTGCCAGCAGTTTAAGACACTCTGGGGCCAACGTCCTGACTTTC. The encoded protein is CASSLRHSGANVLTF. This sequence joins TRBV12-3 or TRBV12-4 and TRBJ2-6; unclear D gene. The CDR3 is 15 amino acids. The germline V and J ends were trimmed by 2 bases and 0 bases, with 5 bases remaining between them.

This clonotype was recorded a few times. The rearrangement links TRBV2 to TRBJ2-7, with 7 bases that match TRBD2. With V trimmed by 4 bases and J by 0 bases, 3 bases remained unmatched. The germline gives CDR1 SNHLY, CDR2 FYNNEI. The CDR3 contains 14 residues. CDR3 residues: CASSAQRDSYEQYF. CDR3 DNA sequence: TGTGCCAGCAGTGCCCAGCGGGACTCCTACGAGCAGTACTTC.

This chain connects TRBV11-2 to TRBJ2-1; D call uncertain. The V and J ends lost 5 bases and 0 bases respectively, with 11 bases between them. The CDR3 extends over 15 amino acids. Germline values: CDR1 SGHAT, CDR2 FQNNGV. CDR3 protein: CASSPYPSSYNEQFF. CDR3 nucleotides: TGTGCCAGCAGCCCCTACCCGAGCTCCTACAATGAGCAGTTCTTC. Full variable domain (remainder filled in from reference TRBV11-2 and TRBJ2-1): EAGVAQSPRYKIIEKRQSVAFWCNPISGHATLYWYQQILGQGPKLLIQFQNNGVVDDSQLPKDRFSAERLKGVDSTLKIQPAKLEDSAVYLCASSPYPSSYNEQFFGPGTRLTVL.

The genes are TRBV19 and TRBJ2-2; D is ambiguous. This CDR3 comprises 13 residues. V lost 0 bases to trimming and J lost 4 bases, with 3 bases between them. Germline CDR1 LNHDA, CDR2 SQIVND (reference sequence). The CDR3 DNA is TGTGCCAGTAGTATAGAGGTCACCGGGGAGCTGTTTTTT. Translated, it gives CASSIEVTGELFF.

This clonotype appeared a few times. This chain joins TRBV4-1 and TRBJ2-5, with D perhaps given as TRBD1 or TRBD2 (5 bases each). CDR1 and CDR2 from the germline V gene are MGHRA and YSYEKL. Trimming removed 3 bases from V and 4 bases from J, with 12 bases in between. This CDR3 has 14 amino acids. CDR3 protein: CASSQFEGPETQYF. The CDR3 region has the DNA TGCGCCAGCAGCCAGTTTGAGGGGCCAGAGACCCAGTACTTC.

This clonotype was picked up a small number of times. V gene TRBV5-1 combines with J gene TRBJ2-7; possible D gene TRBD1, 6 bases. The germline V gene has CDR1 SGHRS and CDR2 YFSETQ. The germline V and J ends were trimmed by 4 bases and 2 bases, with 16 bases remaining between them. The CDR3 runs 15 residues. The CDR3 sequence: CASSAPGHLTYEQYF. The CDR3 nucleotides are TGCGCCAGCAGCGCCCCGGGACACCTGACCTACGAGCAGTACTTC.

This clonotype has more than one count but fewer than ten. V gene TRBV3-1 combines with J gene TRBJ2-1; 7 bases agree with TRBD2. This CDR3 spans 16 amino acids. CDR1 is LGHDT and CDR2 is YNNKEL in the germline V gene (reference sequence). V dropped 1 base and J dropped 2; count of bases not matched to a gene: 5. The CDR3 sequence: CASSQVGGYTYNEQFF. The CDR3 DNA reads TGTGCCAGCAGCCAAGTCGGGGGGTACACCTACAATGAGCAGTTCTTC.

The V and J genes are TRBV12-3 or TRBV12-4 and TRBJ2-3; D possibly corresponds to TRBD1 (7 bases). The V and J ends lost 5 bases and 4 bases respectively, with 22 bases between them. CDR3 length: 17 amino acids. CDR3 residues: CASSPRRGTEFADTQYF. DNA of the CDR3: TGTGCCAGCAGTCCCCGCCGGGGGACAGAGTTCGCAGATACGCAGTATTTT.

This clonotype occurred a few times. The chain recombines TRBV11-2 with TRBJ2-5; the D gene is possibly TRBD1 (5 bases). Per germline, CDR1 SGHAT and CDR2 FQNNGV. Trimming left V 5 bases short and J 2 bases short, with 21 bases between. The CDR3 consists of 17 residues. The CDR3 here is CASSLTKAGKYQETQYF. The CDR3 region has the DNA TGTGCCAGCAGCCTAACCAAGGCAGGGAAATATCAAGAGACCCAGTACTTC.

The chain uses TRBV7-8 and TRBJ2-1, with unresolved D. Looked up from germline, CDR1 is SGHVS and CDR2 is FQNEAQ. Trimming stripped 2 bases from V and 0 bases from J, with 5 bases between. The CDR3 is made up of 14 amino acids. CDR3: CASSLFSSYNEQFF. The CDR3 DNA follows: TGTGCCAGCAGCTTATTTTCCTCCTACAATGAGCAGTTCTTC.

This clonotype was counted many times. The rearrangement joins TRBV7-2 to TRBJ1-1; D not resolved. Germline lookup yields CDR1 SGHTA and CDR2 FQGNSA. The V end lost 2 bases, the J end lost 0 bases, and 4 bases lay between the germline ends. The CDR3 is 13 residues long. The CDR3 is CASSLQMNTEAFF. Written as DNA, the CDR3 is TGTGCCAGCAGCTTACAGATGAACACTGAAGCTTTCTTT.

This clonotype has just a few counts. V is TRBV29-1 and J is TRBJ2-1; TRBD1 agrees at 12 bases. The germline CDR1 and CDR2 sequences are SQVTM and ANQGSEA. The length of the CDR3 is 14 residues. V was pared by 4 bases and J by 8 bases, with 6 bases of the junction left unmatched. CDR3 sequence reads: CSVVPGQGAYEQFF. The CDR3 nucleotides are TGCAGCGTTGTCCCGGGACAGGGGGCTTATGAGCAGTTCTTC.

This clonotype was seen only a few times. This chain uses TRBV4-2 with TRBJ2-1; 10 nucleotides match TRBD2. The CDR3 is 16 residues long. The germline gives CDR1 LGHNA, CDR2 YNFKEQ. J gave up 9 bases and V 0 bases, and 8 bases lay outside the gene matches. The CDR3 DNA sequence: TGTGCCAGCAGCCAAGAGGGAGCGGGGGGGCTAGTTGAGCAGTTCTTC. As protein: CASSQEGAGGLVEQFF.

The chain has TRBV14 and TRBJ2-2; 10 bases are shared with TRBD2. CDR3 length: 19 amino acids. With V trimmed by 1 base and J by 6 bases, 14 bases remained unmatched. Looked up from germline, CDR1 is SGHDN and CDR2 is FVKESK. CDR3 coding DNA: TGTGCCAGCAGCCAAGGAAGCGGGAGGGCCCTCATCGTTCCCGGGGAGCTGTTTTTT. This codes for CASSQGSGRALIVPGELFF.

V is TRBV4-2 and J is TRBJ1-5; D perhaps matches TRBD1 (6 bases). The V end lost 1 base, the J end lost 2 bases, and 15 bases lay between the germline ends. The CDR3 consists of 17 residues. Germline loops: CDR1 LGHNA, CDR2 YNFKEQ. CDR3 nucleotides: TGTGCCAGCAGCCAAGTGGGAGGCAGGGGCGGCAATCAGCCCCAGCATTTT. Amino acid sequence: CASSQVGGRGGNQPQHF.

This rearrangement joins TRBV7-8 to TRBJ2-3, with 10 bases that match TRBD2. The V and J ends lost 6 bases and 4 bases, in that order; junction bases with no gene match: 13. The CDR3 spans 17 residues. Germline-derived CDR1 and CDR2 are SGHVS and FQNEAQ. Written as DNA, the CDR3 is TGTGCCAGCAGTTCTACCTCCTATAGCGGGAGGTCAGATACGCAGTATTTT. It yields the protein CASSSTSYSGRSDTQYF.

This clonotype turned up a few times. This rearrangement joins TRBV2 to TRBJ2-2; TRBD2 agrees at 13 bases. CDR1 is SNHLY, CDR2 FYNNEI, per germline. V dropped 10 bases and J dropped 5; count of bases not matched to a gene: 7. CDR3 length: 15 amino acids. The DNA for the CDR3 is TGTGCCACCCGAGGACTAGCGGGAGATACCGGGGAGCTGTTTTTT. Translated, it gives CATRGLAGDTGELFF.

This clonotype was counted a few times. The V gene is TRBV5-1, the J gene TRBJ1-6; D unresolved. Trimming shortened V by 1 base and J by 8 bases, and 13 bases separated the two germline ends. The CDR3 consists of 15 residues. The germline V gene encodes CDR1 SGHRS and CDR2 YFSETQ. The CDR3 sequence: CASSLTTMKDSPLHF. The CDR3 coding sequence is TGCGCCAGCAGCTTGACGACGATGAAGGATTCACCCCTCCACTTT.

This clonotype was seen a handful of times. The V gene is TRBV4-1, the J gene TRBJ2-3; the match to TRBD2 covers 11 bases. Germline V CDR1 and CDR2: MGHRA, YSYEKL. CDR3 length: 16 amino acids. Losses at the gene ends were 1 base for V and 4 bases for J; bases not matched to a gene: 4. CDR3 DNA: TGCGCCAGCAGCCAAGTCTCACTAGCGGGAGCAGATACGCAGTATTTT. It specifies CASSQVSLAGADTQYF.

This clonotype has just a few counts. The rearrangement joins TRBV4-1 to TRBJ1-4; D is unclear. CDR1 is MGHRA and CDR2 is YSYEKL in the germline V gene. Trimming left V 4 bases short and J 7 bases short, with 10 bases between. This CDR3 is 13 amino acids long. The CDR3 loop is CASSPGFIEKLFF. The CDR3 nucleotides are TGCGCCAGCAGCCCGGGTTTCATTGAAAAACTGTTTTTT.

This sequence joins TRBV16 and TRBJ2-5, with D perhaps TRBD2 (6 bases). Germline CDR1 KGHSY, CDR2 FQNENV. V lost 4 bases and J lost 4, with 22 bases in between. The CDR3 is 17 amino acids. The CDR3 sequence: CASSRDPGLAIRETQYF. The DNA for the CDR3 is TGTGCCAGCAGCCGAGATCCGGGGCTAGCGATACGAGAGACCCAGTACTTC.

The J gene is TRBJ2-3, the V gene TRBV12-3 or TRBV12-4, with unresolved D. Trimming left V 4 bases short and J 6 bases short, with 14 bases between. The CDR3 length is 14 residues. CDR3 coding DNA: TGTGCCAGCAGTTCCTTTACCGTAGTCGATACGCAGTATTTT. Protein product: CASSSFTVVDTQYF.

This clonotype was observed a few times. This chain connects TRBV11-3 to TRBJ2-2; maybe TRBD2 (5 bases). Trimming left V 5 bases short and J 6 bases short, with 10 bases between. This CDR3 is 13 amino acids long. The V gene's germline CDR1 is SGHNT and CDR2 YENEEA. The CDR3, as DNA: TGTGCCAGCAGCCTCAGGACTGCCGGGGAGCTGTTTTTT. This sequence encodes CASSLRTAGELFF.

This sequence joins TRBV18 and TRBJ1-1; D might be TRBD1 (6 bases). Germline assignment: CDR1 KGHSH and CDR2 LQKENI. This CDR3 has 14 residues. The V and J ends lost 2 bases and 4 bases respectively, with 11 bases between them. The CDR3 loop reads CASSPNGGGTEAFF. CDR3 in DNA: TGTGCCAGCTCACCAAATGGAGGGGGCACTGAAGCTTTCTTT.

This clonotype has just a few counts. V gene TRBV4-2 combines with J gene TRBJ2-3; 15 nucleotides agree with TRBD2. This CDR3 comprises 19 residues. Germline V gene data show CDR1 as LGHNA and CDR2 as YNFKEQ. V dropped 3 bases and J dropped 5; count of bases not matched to a gene: 12. CDR3 sequence reads: CASSQFLPGLAGGEDTQYF. For the CDR3, the DNA is TGTGCCAGCAGCCAGTTCCTTCCGGGACTAGCGGGAGGCGAAGATACGCAGTATTTT.

The chain is built from TRBV9 and TRBJ2-1; TRBD2 agrees at 7 bases. J was trimmed by 3 bases and V by 6 bases; bases with no gene match: 9. The CDR3 has 15 amino acids. Per germline, CDR1 SGDLS and CDR2 YYNGEE. The CDR3 DNA sequence: TGTGCCAGCAACTCAGCCGGGGGGTACTACAATGAGCAGTTCTTC. Its translation is CASNSAGGYYNEQFF.

This clonotype turned up a few times. V is TRBV11-2 and J is TRBJ2-7, with D tentatively TRBD1 or TRBD2 (5 bases each). Germline V lookup: CDR1 SGHAT, CDR2 FQNNGV. CDR3 length: 13 amino acids. V lost 1 base and J 7 bases, leaving 11 bases between the germline ends. The CDR3 DNA is TGTGCCAGCAGCTTAGGGCGACAGCGGGAGCAGTACTTC. It codes for CASSLGRQREQYF. The full variable domain, completed using reference TRBV11-2 and TRBJ2-7, is EAGVAQSPRYKIIEKRQSVAFWCNPISGHATLYWYQQILGQGPKLLIQFQNNGVVDDSQLPKDRFSAERLKGVDSTLKIQPAKLEDSAVYLCASSLGRQREQYFGPGTRLTVT.

A few counts support this clonotype. The rearrangement uses TRBV12-3 or TRBV12-4 and TRBJ1-2, with D perhaps TRBD1 (5 bases). V was trimmed by 3 bases and J by 2 bases, leaving 7 bases between them. This CDR3 spans 13 amino acids. CDR3 DNA sequence: TGTGCCAGCAGTTTCGACAGAAACTATGGCTACACCTTC. This encodes CASSFDRNYGYTF.